Listed here are 9 T cell receptor beta chains from one sample, sequenced in a study of lymphopenia after photon versus proton radiotherapy. This table comes from immunoSEQ multiplex PCR, and its TCRdb copy is limited to in-frame clones, with some not included. This sample has around 150,000 clones; 70% to 90% occur once, and the top ten carry about 4.7%. The sequencing used peripheral blood, collected from a patient treated with photon-based radiotherapy. Receptors were obtained from a man aged 50-59 years with gastric cancer.

DNA for the CDR3: TGTGCCAGTAGTACCCTTTTGGGGACCAGGACTGAAGCTTTCTTT. Encoded protein: CASSTLLGTRTEAFF. V usage is TRBV19 and J usage is TRBJ1-1; D may be TRBD1 (5 bases). CDR1 is LNHDA, CDR2 SQIVND, per germline (reference sequence). Trimming stripped 4 bases from V and 5 bases from J, with 17 bases between. CDR3 length equals 15 residues.

The chain uses TRBV25-1 and TRBJ2-1, with 9 positions matching TRBD1. Looked up from germline, CDR1 is MGHDK and CDR2 is SYGVNS. V dropped 4 bases and J dropped 4; count of bases not matched to a gene: 5. The length of the CDR3 is 15 residues. The CDR3 reads CASSGPGQGYNEQFF. The CDR3 region has the DNA TGTGCCAGCAGTGGGCCGGGACAGGGTTACAATGAGCAGTTCTTC.

V gene TRBV19 combines with J gene TRBJ2-7; D not certain. The CDR3 is 12 amino acids. Trimming left V 3 bases short and J 3 bases short, with 6 bases between. CDR1 and CDR2 (germline): LNHDA, SQIVND (reference sequence). The CDR3 coding sequence is TGTGCCAGTAGTATCGAAGGCTACGAGCAGTACTTC. Translating it yields CASSIEGYEQYF.

The rearrangement joins TRBV7-6 to TRBJ2-1; the D gene is possibly TRBD2 (5 bases). V shed 3 bases and J shed 6 bases, with 12 bases lying between them. The length of the CDR3 is 14 residues. Germline V gene sequence: CDR1 SGHVS, CDR2 FNYEAQ. The CDR3 DNA reads TGTGCCAGCAGCTTTTCCACTAGTAGCAATGAGCAGTTCTTC. Protein product: CASSFSTSSNEQFF.

As for this clone: A much larger clonotype is one base distant, so this may be a read error. The same CDR3 can be traced to other DNA sequences in this sample. The rearrangement joins TRBV9 to TRBJ2-1; TRBD2 matches at 9 bases. CDR3 size: 15 residues. V lost 2 bases to trimming and J lost 0 bases; unmatched junction nucleotides: 0. Per the germline V gene, CDR1 is SGDLS and CDR2 is YYNGEE. In DNA form, the CDR3 reads TGTGCCAGCAGCGTTAGCGGGAGCTCCTACAATGAGCAGTTCTTC. It codes for CASSVSGSSYNEQFF.

CDR3: CASSRGTSGRLLDTQYF. The DNA for the CDR3 is TGTGCCAGCAGCCGAGGGACTAGCGGGAGATTATTAGATACGCAGTATTTT. V and J are TRBV27 and TRBJ2-3; TRBD2 matches 14 bases. The CDR3 is 17 residues long. V trimming: 6 bases; J trimming: 5 bases; junction bases outside the gene matches: 10. CDR1 and CDR2 from the germline V gene are MNHEY and SMNVEV (reference sequence).

This chain connects TRBV6-4 to TRBJ2-1; tentative D call: TRBD2 (5 bases). The CDR3 contains 16 residues. V lost 0 bases and J lost 0, with 9 bases in between. Per germline, CDR1 MRHNA and CDR2 SNTAGT. The CDR3 region is CASSDSVASSYNEQFF. The CDR3 region has the DNA TGTGCCAGCAGTGACTCGGTAGCGAGCTCCTACAATGAGCAGTTCTTC.

The CDR3 spells CASSGLQGARTGYTF. The CDR3 DNA is TGTGCCAGCAGCGGGCTACAGGGGGCTCGGACTGGCTACACCTTC. The chain couples TRBV9 to TRBJ1-2; 9 nucleotides align to TRBD1. The CDR3 extends over 15 amino acids. In germline, CDR1 is SGDLS, CDR2 YYNGEE. J lost 7 bases, V lost 3 bases, and 10 bases had no gene match. Using reference TRBV9 and TRBJ1-2 for the parts outside the CDR3, the full variable domain is DSGVTQTPKHLITATGQRVTLRCSPRSGDLSVYWYQQSLDQGLQFLIQYYNGEERAKGNILERFSAQQFPDLHSELNLSSLELGDSALYFCASSGLQGARTGYTFGSGTRLTVV.

The chain couples TRBV5-1 to TRBJ1-1; no firm D call. The germline CDR1 and CDR2 sequences are SGHRS and YFSETQ. V lost 5 bases and J 1 base, leaving 12 bases between the germline ends. The CDR3 is made up of 14 amino acids. CDR3 coding DNA: TGCGCCAGCAGTTTCCATACAGCGAACACTGAAGCTTTCTTT. Protein sequence: CASSFHTANTEAFF.